One and the same sample provided the 18 T cell receptor beta chains below, sequenced in a study of control samples from healthy donors and cancer patients. Produced via immunoSEQ multiplex PCR; TCRdb's table is partial and in-frame only. The sample shows approximately 76,000 clones, 70% to 85% of them seen only once. Sequenced material: PBMCs. The receptors were sampled from a man aged 60-69 years with head and neck cancer.

A remark on this clone: Germline is not matched at one junction end, which may reflect a read error. The chain carries TRBV13 and TRBJ1-1; TRBD1 matches 9 bases. The germline V gene encodes CDR1 PRHDT and CDR2 FYEKMQ (reference sequence). This CDR3 spans 15 amino acids. For the CDR3, the DNA is TGTGCCGGCAGCATACCCGGGACAGGGCGCACTGAAGCTTTCTTT. Encoded protein: CAGSIPGTGRTEAFF.

V usage is TRBV6-2 or TRBV6-3 and J usage is TRBJ1-5; no definite D call. The CDR3 spans 16 residues. Between the trimmed V and J ends, which lost 6 bases and 6 bases, there was a span of 21 bases. Germline V gene sequence: CDR1 MNHEY, CDR2 SVGEGT. The CDR3 DNA sequence: TGTGCCAGCAGCCGGCCCCACGTAGGGCTGGGTCAGCCCCAGCATTTT. This gives the protein CASSRPHVGLGQPQHF.

CDR3 nucleotides: TGCGCCAGCAGCTTGGACGGGGCAGGCTCCTACAATGAGCAGTTCTTC. Translated: CASSLDGAGSYNEQFF. The chain employs TRBV5-1 and TRBJ2-1; TRBD1 or TRBD2 may be the D gene (5 bases each). The CDR3 runs 16 residues. Trimming took 0 bases from V and 0 from J, leaving 10 bases between them. Germline V gene lookup returns CDR1 SGHRS and CDR2 YFSETQ.

The chain employs TRBV19 and TRBJ1-5; 7 nucleotides match TRBD1. V dropped 2 bases and J dropped 0; count of bases not matched to a gene: 1. Per the germline V gene, CDR1 is LNHDA and CDR2 is SQIVND (reference sequence). CDR3 length: 15 residues. The CDR3 is CASSINRGSNQPQHF. For the CDR3, the DNA is TGTGCCAGTAGTATAAACAGGGGTAGCAATCAGCCCCAGCATTTT.

The J gene is TRBJ1-1, the V gene TRBV5-6; 7 bases align to TRBD1. The V gene end was trimmed by 0 bases and the J gene end by 11 bases; junction bases not matched to a gene: 7. The CDR3 is 13 amino acids. Per the germline V gene, CDR1 is SGHDT and CDR2 is YYEEEE. The CDR3 loop is CASSLAPDRRAFF. DNA for the CDR3: TGTGCCAGCAGCTTGGCCCCGGACAGGAGGGCTTTCTTT.

For this clone: The sample holds other DNA sequences that translate to the same CDR3. V usage is TRBV28 and J usage is TRBJ1-2, with D hard to call. Germline values: CDR1 MDHEN, CDR2 SYDVKM. Trimming removed 4 bases at V and 5 bases at J, with 8 bases between. The CDR3 spans 12 residues. The CDR3: CASSSRTYGYTF. CDR3 bases: TGTGCCAGCAGTTCCCGGACGTATGGCTACACCTTC.

V is TRBV19 and J is TRBJ1-1, with unresolved D. Germline V gene data show CDR1 as LNHDA and CDR2 as SQIVND (reference sequence). Trimming took 3 bases from V and 1 from J, leaving 12 bases between them. The CDR3 is made up of 15 amino acids. The CDR3 spells CASSMDPRKNTEAFF. In DNA, the CDR3 is TGTGCCAGTAGTATGGATCCCAGAAAGAACACTGAAGCTTTCTTT.

The chain has TRBV12-3 or TRBV12-4 and TRBJ1-1; D is uncertain. The ends were cut back, 3 bases at V and 2 bases at J, with 7 bases in the middle. The CDR3 loop spans 13 amino acids. The CDR3 is CASSFSLNTEAFF. In DNA form, the CDR3 reads TGTGCCAGCAGTTTTTCGTTAAACACTGAAGCTTTCTTT.

The chain carries TRBV27 and TRBJ1-6, with D uncertain. The CDR3 has 13 amino acids. The V end lost 3 bases, the J end lost 4 bases, and 4 bases lay between the germline ends. Germline-derived CDR1 and CDR2 are MNHEY and SMNVEV (reference sequence). The CDR3 protein is CASSFSYNSPLHF. Written as DNA, the CDR3 is TGTGCCAGCAGTTTTTCTTATAATTCACCCCTCCACTTT.

The J gene is TRBJ1-1, the V gene TRBV10-3; TRBD1 matches 9 bases. Germline V CDR1 and CDR2: ENHRY, SYGVKD. The length of the CDR3 is 16 residues. With V trimmed by 5 bases and J by 0 bases, 7 bases remained unmatched. The CDR3 DNA follows: TGTGCCATCAGTTTTTCTGGGACAGGGATGAACACTGAAGCTTTCTTT. Amino acid sequence: CAISFSGTGMNTEAFF.

This rearrangement joins TRBV14 to TRBJ2-7; no clear D. Trimming cost V 5 bases and J 2 bases, with 4 bases left between them. Germline V gene lookup returns CDR1 SGHDN and CDR2 FVKESK. The CDR3 totals 11 residues. CDR3 loop: CASSAAYEQYF. CDR3 DNA sequence: TGTGCCAGCAGCGCAGCCTACGAGCAGTACTTC.

This clone was picked up one time. The rearrangement uses TRBV5-6 and TRBJ2-1; 11 bases are a match to TRBD2. The CDR3 consists of 16 residues. The trim removed 2 bases at V and 2 bases at J, leaving 3 bases unmatched. Per germline, CDR1 SGHDT and CDR2 YYEEEE. The CDR3 DNA reads TGTGCCAGCAGCTTACTAGCGGGAGCGGCCTACAATGAGCAGTTCTTC. It yields the protein CASSLLAGAAYNEQFF. The whole variable domain, remainder taken from reference TRBV5-6 and TRBJ2-1, is DAGVTQSPTHLIKTRGQQVTLRCSPKSGHDTVSWYQQALGQGPQFIFQYYEEEERQRGNFPDRFSGHQFPNYSSELNVNALLLGDSALYLCASSLLAGAAYNEQFFGPGTRLTVL.

This chain links TRBV2 with TRBJ1-3, with D uncertain. Trimming stripped 2 bases from V and 3 bases from J, with 14 bases between. The CDR3 extends over 16 amino acids. The germline CDR1 and CDR2 sequences are SNHLY and FYNNEI. CDR3 amino acids: CASSELRPGDGNTIYF. For the CDR3, the DNA is TGTGCCAGCAGTGAACTCCGACCGGGAGATGGAAACACCATATATTTT.

The V and J genes are TRBV12-3 or TRBV12-4 and TRBJ2-1; no clear D gene. The CDR3 totals 11 residues. V dropped 3 bases and J dropped 10 bases, with 7 bases sitting between them. CDR3 nucleotides: TGTGCCAGCAGTTTGAGAACCGAGCAGTTCTTC. The encoded protein is CASSLRTEQFF.

V and J are TRBV6-5 and TRBJ1-2, with 9 bases aligning to TRBD1. CDR1 and CDR2 from the germline V gene are MNHEY and SVGAGI. The V and J ends lost 2 bases and 3 bases, in that order; junction bases with no gene match: 7. The CDR3 sequence is 16 residues long. This CDR3 reads CASSYLGQGEYYGYTF. As DNA, the CDR3 is TGTGCCAGCAGTTACCTGGGACAGGGAGAGTACTATGGCTACACCTTC.

This clone was detected once. The chain joins TRBV2 to TRBJ1-2; unclear D gene. The CDR3 totals 14 residues. The germline CDR1 and CDR2 sequences are SNHLY and FYNNEI. The ends were cut back, 9 bases at V and 2 bases at J, with 16 bases in the middle. CDR3 nucleotides: TGTGCCAGTAAACTAGGTGGGATCAACTATGGCTACACCTTC. Encoded protein: CASKLGGINYGYTF.

The rearrangement uses TRBV2 and TRBJ2-5; 8 bases are shared with TRBD2. Trimming at V came to 5 bases and at J to 4 bases, leaving 18 bases not matched to a gene. There are 18 residues in the CDR3. CDR1 and CDR2 (germline): SNHLY, FYNNEI. CDR3 DNA: TGTGCCAGCAGTCATGGGTTCACCGGCGGGAGGTTGGGAGAGACCCAGTACTTC. This gives the protein CASSHGFTGGRLGETQYF.

This chain joins TRBV27 and TRBJ2-1; 10 bases align to TRBD2. After removal of 6 bases from V and 7 bases from J, the junction contained 0 bases not matched to a gene. The CDR3 has 12 amino acids. The germline V gene encodes CDR1 MNHEY and CDR2 SMNVEV (reference sequence). The CDR3 nucleotides read TGTGCCAGCAGACTAGCGGGGAATGAGCAGTTCTTC. Its translation: CASRLAGNEQFF.